This paragraph covers one TCR beta chain sequence. Its antigen is not identified. The data are from a study of OX40 agonist ivuxolimab in advanced cancers. Germline V CDR1 and CDR2: LNHDA, SQIVND (reference sequence). The CDR3 contains 15 residues. The germline V and J ends were trimmed by 2 bases and 1 base, with 11 bases remaining between them. This table comes from immunoSEQ multiplex PCR, and its TCRdb copy is limited to in-frame clones, with some not included. The top ten clones hold 0.43% of a sample with over 75,000 clones, just over 90% of them seen once. Findings of the study overall: On average, CD8+ T cells had more expanded clones than CD4+.

The chain recombines TRBV19 with TRBJ1-1; D gene ambiguous. This clonotype originated in an adult with an advanced solid tumor such as melanoma, head and neck, liver or kidney cancer. The sequencing used CD4+ or CD8+ T cells sorted from blood, collected in a trial of the OX40 agonist ivuxolimab. CDR3 in DNA: TGTGCCAGTAGTATATTAGCACAGTCGAACACTGAAGCTTTCTTT. It encodes CASSILAQSNTEAFF.